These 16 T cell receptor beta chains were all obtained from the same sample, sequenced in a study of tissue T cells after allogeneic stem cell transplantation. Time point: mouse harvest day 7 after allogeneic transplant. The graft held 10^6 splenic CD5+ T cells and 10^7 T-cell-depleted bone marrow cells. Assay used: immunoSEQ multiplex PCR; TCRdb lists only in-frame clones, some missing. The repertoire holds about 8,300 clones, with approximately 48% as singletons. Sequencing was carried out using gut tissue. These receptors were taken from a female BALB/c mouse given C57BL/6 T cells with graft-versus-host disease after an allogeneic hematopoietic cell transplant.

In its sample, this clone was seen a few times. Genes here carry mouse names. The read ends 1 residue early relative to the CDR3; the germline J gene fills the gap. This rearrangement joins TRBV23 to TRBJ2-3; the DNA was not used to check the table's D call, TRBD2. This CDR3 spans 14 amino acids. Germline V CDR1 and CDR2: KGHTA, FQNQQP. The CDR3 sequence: CSSSPSGGGETLYF. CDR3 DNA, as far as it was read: TGCTCCAGCAGTCCCTCTGGGGGGGGAGAAACGCTGTAT.

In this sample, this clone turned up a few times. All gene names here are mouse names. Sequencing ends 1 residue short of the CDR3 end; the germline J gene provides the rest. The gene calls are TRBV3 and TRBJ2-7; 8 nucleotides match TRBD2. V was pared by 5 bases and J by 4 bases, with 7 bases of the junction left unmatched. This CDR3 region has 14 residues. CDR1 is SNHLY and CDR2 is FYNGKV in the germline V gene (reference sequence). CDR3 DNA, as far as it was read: TGTGCCAGCAGCCCTCTGGGGGGCCCTTATGAACAGTAC. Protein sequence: CASSPLGGPYEQY. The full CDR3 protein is CASSPLGGPYEQYF.

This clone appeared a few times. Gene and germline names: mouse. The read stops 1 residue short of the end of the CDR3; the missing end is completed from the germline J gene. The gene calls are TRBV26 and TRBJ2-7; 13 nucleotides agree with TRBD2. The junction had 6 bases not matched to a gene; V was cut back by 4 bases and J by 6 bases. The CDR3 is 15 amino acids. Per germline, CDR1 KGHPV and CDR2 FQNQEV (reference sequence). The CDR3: CASSPDWGGGVEQYF. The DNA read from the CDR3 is TGTGCCAGCAGTCCGGACTGGGGGGGCGGGGTTGAACAGTAC.

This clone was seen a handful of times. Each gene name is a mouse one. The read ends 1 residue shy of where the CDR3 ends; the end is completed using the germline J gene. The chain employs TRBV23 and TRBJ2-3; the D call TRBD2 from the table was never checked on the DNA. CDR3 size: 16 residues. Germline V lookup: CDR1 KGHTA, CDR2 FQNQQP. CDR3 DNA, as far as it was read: TGCTCCAGCAGTCAATCTGCTGGGTCTAGTGCAGAAACGCTGTAT. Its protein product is CSSSQSAGSSAETLY. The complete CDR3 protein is CSSSQSAGSSAETLYF.

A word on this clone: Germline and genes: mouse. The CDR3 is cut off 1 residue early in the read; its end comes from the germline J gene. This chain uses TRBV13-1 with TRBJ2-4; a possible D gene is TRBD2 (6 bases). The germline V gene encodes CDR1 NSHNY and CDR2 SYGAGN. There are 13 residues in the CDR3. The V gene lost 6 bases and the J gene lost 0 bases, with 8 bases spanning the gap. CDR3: CASKLGSQNTLYF. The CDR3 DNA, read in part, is TGTGCCAGCAAACTGGGTAGTCAAAACACCTTGTAC.

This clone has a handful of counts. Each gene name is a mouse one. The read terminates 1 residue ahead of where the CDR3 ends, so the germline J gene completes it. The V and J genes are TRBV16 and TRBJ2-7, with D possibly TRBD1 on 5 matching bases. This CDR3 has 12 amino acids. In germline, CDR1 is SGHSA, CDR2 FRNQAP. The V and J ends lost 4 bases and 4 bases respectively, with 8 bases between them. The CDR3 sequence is CASSYDRYEQYF. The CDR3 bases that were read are TGTGCAAGCAGCTACGACAGATATGAACAGTAC.

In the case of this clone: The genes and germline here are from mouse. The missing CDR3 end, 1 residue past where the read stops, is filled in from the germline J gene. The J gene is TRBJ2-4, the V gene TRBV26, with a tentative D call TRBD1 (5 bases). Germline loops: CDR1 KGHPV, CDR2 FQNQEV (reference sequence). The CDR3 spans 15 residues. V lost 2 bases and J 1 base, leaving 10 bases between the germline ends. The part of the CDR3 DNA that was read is TGTGCCAGCAGTCTGAGGGGATGGGGTCAAAACACCTTGTAC. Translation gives CASSLRGWGQNTLY. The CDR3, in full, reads CASSLRGWGQNTLYF.

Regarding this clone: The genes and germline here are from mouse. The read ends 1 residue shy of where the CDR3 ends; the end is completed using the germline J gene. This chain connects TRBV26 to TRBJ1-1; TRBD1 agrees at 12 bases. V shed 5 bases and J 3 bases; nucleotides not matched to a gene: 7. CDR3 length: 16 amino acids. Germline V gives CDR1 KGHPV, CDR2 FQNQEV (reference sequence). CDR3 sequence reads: CASSRDRGRLYTEVFF. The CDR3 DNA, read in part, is TGTGCCAGCAGTAGGGACAGGGGGCGCTTGTACACAGAAGTCTTC.

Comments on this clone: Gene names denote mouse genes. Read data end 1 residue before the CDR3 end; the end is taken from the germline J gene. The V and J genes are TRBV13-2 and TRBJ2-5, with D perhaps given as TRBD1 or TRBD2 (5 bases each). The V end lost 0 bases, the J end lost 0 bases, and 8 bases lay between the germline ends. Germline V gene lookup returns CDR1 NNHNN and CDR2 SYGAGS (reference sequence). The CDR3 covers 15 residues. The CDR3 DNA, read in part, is TGTGCCAGCGGTGATGCGGGGGTTAACCAAGACACCCAGTAC. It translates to CASGDAGVNQDTQY. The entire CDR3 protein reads CASGDAGVNQDTQYF.

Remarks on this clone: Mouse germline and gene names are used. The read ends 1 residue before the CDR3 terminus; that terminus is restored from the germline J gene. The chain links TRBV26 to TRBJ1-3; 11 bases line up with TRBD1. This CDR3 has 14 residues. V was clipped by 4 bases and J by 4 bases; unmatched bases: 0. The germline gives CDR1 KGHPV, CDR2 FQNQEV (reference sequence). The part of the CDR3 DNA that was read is TGTGCCAGCAGTCGGGACAGGGGGGGAAATACGCTCTAT. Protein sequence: CASSRDRGGNTLY. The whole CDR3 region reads CASSRDRGGNTLYF. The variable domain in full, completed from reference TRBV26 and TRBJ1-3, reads NSKVIQTPRYLVKGQGQKAKMRCIPEKGHPVVFWYQQNKNNEFKFLINFQNQEVLQQIDMTEKRFSAECPSNSPCSLEIQSSEAGDSALYLCASSRDRGGNTLYFGEGSRLIVV.

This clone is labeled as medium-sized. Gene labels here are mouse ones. CDR3 DNA, as far as it was read: TGTGCTAGCAGTAGATTCCGGGACAGGGCCACAGAAGTCTTC. Translating gives CASSRFRDRATEVF. The full CDR3 is CASSRFRDRATEVFF. This chain uses TRBV17 with TRBJ1-1; the match to TRBD1 covers 9 bases. The sequenced fragment ends 1 residue before the CDR3 boundary, so the rest is inferred from the germline J gene. CDR1 MNHDT and CDR2 YYDKIL come from the germline V gene. V trimming: 2 bases; J trimming: 4 bases; junction bases outside the gene matches: 5. The CDR3 loop spans 15 amino acids.

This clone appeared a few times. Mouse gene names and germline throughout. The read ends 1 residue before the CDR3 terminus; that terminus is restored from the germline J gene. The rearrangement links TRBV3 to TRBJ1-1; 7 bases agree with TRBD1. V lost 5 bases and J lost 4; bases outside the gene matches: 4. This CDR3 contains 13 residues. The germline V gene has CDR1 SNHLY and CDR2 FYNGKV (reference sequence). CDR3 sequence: CASSRPGGTEVFF. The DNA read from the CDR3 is TGTGCCAGCAGCCGGCCAGGGGGCACAGAAGTCTTC.

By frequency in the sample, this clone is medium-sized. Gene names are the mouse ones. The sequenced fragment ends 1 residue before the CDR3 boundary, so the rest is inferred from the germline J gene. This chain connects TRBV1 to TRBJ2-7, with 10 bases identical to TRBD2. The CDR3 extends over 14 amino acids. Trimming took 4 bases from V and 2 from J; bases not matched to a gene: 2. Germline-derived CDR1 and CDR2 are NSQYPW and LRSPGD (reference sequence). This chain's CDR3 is CTCSEGTGAYEQYF. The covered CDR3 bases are TGCACCTGCAGTGAGGGGACTGGGGCCTATGAACAGTAC.

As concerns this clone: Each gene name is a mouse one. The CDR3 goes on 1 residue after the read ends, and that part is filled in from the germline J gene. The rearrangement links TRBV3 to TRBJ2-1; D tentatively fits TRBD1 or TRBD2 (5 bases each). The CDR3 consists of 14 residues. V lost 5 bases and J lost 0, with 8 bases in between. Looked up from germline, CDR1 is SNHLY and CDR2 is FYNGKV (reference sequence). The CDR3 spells CASSPGLNYAEQFF. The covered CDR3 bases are TGTGCCAGCAGCCCGGGGCTTAACTATGCTGAGCAGTTC.

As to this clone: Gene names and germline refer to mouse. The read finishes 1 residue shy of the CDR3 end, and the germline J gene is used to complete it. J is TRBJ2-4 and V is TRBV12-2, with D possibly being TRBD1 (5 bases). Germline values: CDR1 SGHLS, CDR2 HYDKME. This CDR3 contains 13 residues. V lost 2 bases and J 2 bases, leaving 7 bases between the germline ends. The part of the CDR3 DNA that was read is TGTGCCAGCTCTCGACAGATTCAAAACACCTTGTAC. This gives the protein CASSRQIQNTLY. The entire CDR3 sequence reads CASSRQIQNTLYF.

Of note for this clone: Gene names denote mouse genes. CDR3 region: CASSFQGNTEVFF. CDR3 DNA, as far as it was read: TGTGCCAGCAGCTTCCAGGGGAACACAGAAGTCTTC. The genes are TRBV3 and TRBJ1-1, with D possibly matching TRBD1 (5 bases). The read ends 1 residue shy of where the CDR3 ends; the end is completed using the germline J gene. The CDR3 contains 13 residues. V dropped 3 bases and J dropped 1 base, with 6 bases sitting between them. CDR1 and CDR2 from the germline V gene are SNHLY and FYNGKV (reference sequence). Complete variable domain (other parts from reference TRBV3 and TRBJ1-1): GPKVLQIPSHQIIDMGQMVTLNCDPVSNHLYFYWYKQILGQQMEFLVNFYNGKVMEKSKLFKDQFSVERPDGSYFTLKIQPTALEDSAVYFCASSFQGNTEVFFGKGTRLTVV.